The clone carrying this TCR beta chain was detected a few times. The target antigen is unknown. CDR1 is SGHDN and CDR2 is FVKESK in the germline V gene. V lost 4 bases and J 3 bases, leaving 18 bases between the germline ends. There are 17 residues in the CDR3. The sample originates from a study of CD8 T cells in ankylosing spondylitis. Notes on the study in general: Earlier literature documents some of the motif variants in reactive arthritis synovial fluid and blood. Ankylosing spondylitis blood appeared to be characterized by a TCR beta motif of several highly homologous variants. With a CD8+ phenotype, disease-linked clones were relatively rare in peripheral blood.

Making use of molecular barcodes, quantitative 5'-RACE generated TCR beta libraries. TCRdb re-called the 5' RACE reads through MiXCR, storing one row per CDR3 protein. The sample includes about 340,000 distinct CDR3 sequences, roughly 8% of them seen just once. This sequence joins TRBV14 and TRBJ2-2; D tentatively fits TRBD1 or TRBD2 (5 bases each). The receptor comes from a male donor with ankylosing spondylitis. Sequencing input: blood, either unsorted or a sorted T cell fraction (not recorded which). In DNA form, the CDR3 reads TGTGCCAGCAGCCTCTTATTTGGGGGTCGGTACACCGGGGAGCTGTTTTTT. It specifies CASSLLFGGRYTGELFF.